A single sample gave rise to the 30 T cell receptor beta chains below, sequenced in a study of cytomegalovirus exposure and HLA in healthy donors. PCR employed 60 Vbeta and 13 Jbeta primers. Only in-frame clones appear in the TCRdb table, and some are missing; sequencing was by immunoSEQ multiplex PCR. This table has 100,000 to 150,000 clones, roughly 80% appearing once. The sequenced material came from PBMCs. These receptors were obtained from a man aged 18-30 years in good health and CMV-seropositive.

V gene TRBV5-3 combines with J gene TRBJ1-5; D perhaps matches TRBD1 (6 bases). TRBV5-3 carries the ORF label, with uncertain function. The V end lost 4 bases, the J end lost 0 bases, and 11 bases lay between the germline ends. This CDR3 spans 15 amino acids. The CDR3 is CARSRLDSSNQPQHF. Written as DNA, the CDR3 is TGTGCCAGAAGCCGGTTGGACAGTAGCAATCAGCCCCAGCATTTT.

The sample holds a few counts of this clone. This chain uses TRBV19 with TRBJ1-5, with D unclear. The V gene's germline CDR1 is LNHDA and CDR2 SQIVND (reference sequence). This CDR3 has 14 residues. With 3 bases removed from V and 7 bases from J, the gap between germline ends came to 13 bases. CDR3 nucleotide sequence: TGTGCCAGTAGTATGGAGATGGGTAGGCAGCCCCAGCATTTT. Translated, it gives CASSMEMGRQPQHF.

The chain has TRBV4-2 and TRBJ1-2; TRBD1 might be the D (6 bases). The ends were cut back, 0 bases at V and 4 bases at J, with 15 bases in the middle. CDR1 is LGHNA and CDR2 is YNFKEQ in the germline V gene. This CDR3 has 16 residues. The chain's CDR3 is CASSQEGAQPVYGYTF. Written as DNA, the CDR3 is TGTGCCAGCAGCCAAGAGGGGGCCCAACCCGTCTATGGCTACACCTTC.

DNA of the CDR3: TGTGCCAGCAGCCTACAGGGCACCTACGAGCAGTACTTC. Its protein is CASSLQGTYEQYF. The chain employs TRBV11-2 and TRBJ2-5; D may be TRBD1 (6 bases). The J call may be incorrect, as the DNA end agrees better with TRBJ2-7. This CDR3 region has 13 residues. The germline gives CDR1 SGHAT, CDR2 FQNNGV.

As concerns this clone: The sample contains more than one DNA sequence encoding this CDR3. The rearrangement links TRBV7-2 to TRBJ1-3, with D possibly matching TRBD1 (5 bases). Looked up from germline, CDR1 is SGHTA and CDR2 is FQGNSA. This CDR3 comprises 14 residues. Trimming took off 1 base at V and 3 bases at J, with 7 bases between the two ends. The CDR3 sequence is CASSLGGSGNTIYF. DNA for the CDR3: TGTGCCAGCAGCTTAGGGGGCAGTGGAAACACCATATATTTT.

The chain uses TRBV6-6 and TRBJ1-1, with a tentative D call TRBD1 (5 bases). Germline CDR1 is MNHNY and CDR2 is SVGAGI (reference sequence). The CDR3 extends over 14 amino acids. V dropped 7 bases and J dropped 0 bases, with 12 bases sitting between them. The CDR3 nucleotides read TGTGCCAGCACCGTCCGACAGATGAACACTGAAGCTTTCTTT. It encodes CASTVRQMNTEAFF.

The V call is TRBV21-1, the J call TRBJ2-2; TRBD1, the table's D call, was not compared with the DNA. TRBV21-1 is designated a pseudogene. This CDR3 contains 17 residues. CDR3 loop: CASSSLSTEMKTGELFF. CDR3 sequence (DNA): TGTGCCAGCAGCAGTCTCTCGACAGAGATGAAAACCGGGGAGCTGTTTTTT.

The chain has TRBV21-1 and TRBJ2-5; the tabulated D call, TRBD1, remains unverified against the DNA. The J call may be mistaken, given a closer DNA end match to TRBJ2-7. TRBV21-1 is shown as a pseudogene. The CDR3 totals 16 residues. This chain's CDR3 is CASPKRGQGDVYEQYF. The CDR3 bases are TGTGCCAGCCCCAAAAGGGGACAGGGGGACGTCTACGAGCAGTACTTC.

This clone occurred a few times. The V call is TRBV6-4, the J call TRBJ2-1, with a tentative D call TRBD1 (5 bases). The CDR3 consists of 15 residues. CDR1 and CDR2 (germline): MRHNA, SNTAGT. The ends were cut back, 8 bases at V and 6 bases at J, with 20 bases in the middle. The CDR3 region has the DNA TGTGCCAGCGCCTCCCGAGGTGACAGCTCCAATGAGCAGTTCTTC. Residues: CASASRGDSSNEQFF.

This chain uses TRBV5-6 with TRBJ2-2, with 7 nucleotides matching TRBD2. The V segment lost 6 bases and the J segment 11 bases; nucleotides outside the gene matches: 10. The CDR3 contains 13 residues. Per the germline V gene, CDR1 is SGHDT and CDR2 is YYEEEE. CDR3 DNA: TGTGCCAGCATAAACCCTTCTAGCGGCGAGCTGTTTTTT. Its translation is CASINPSSGELFF.

The V call is TRBV30, the J call TRBJ2-2; TRBD1 matches 7 bases. This CDR3 is built from 16 residues. In germline, CDR1 is GTSNPN, CDR2 SVGIG (reference sequence). The trim removed 0 bases at V and 4 bases at J, leaving 8 bases unmatched. The CDR3 DNA reads TGTGCCTGGAGTGTACACAGGGGTGATGGCACCGGGGAGCTGTTTTTT. It encodes CAWSVHRGDGTGELFF.

The chain uses TRBV11-2 and TRBJ2-1; 8 positions agree with TRBD1. CDR1 and CDR2 (germline): SGHAT, FQNNGV. This CDR3 comprises 15 residues. V shed 9 bases, J shed 4 bases, and the junction held 11 bases outside the gene matches. The CDR3 spells CASTSRDRSYNEQFF. CDR3 DNA sequence: TGTGCCAGTACGAGCCGGGACAGGTCGTACAATGAGCAGTTCTTC.

The chain joins TRBV19 to TRBJ1-2; the D is unclear. The CDR3 is 16 residues long. Trimming shortened V by 6 bases and J by 4 bases, and 21 bases separated the two germline ends. Germline V gene lookup returns CDR1 LNHDA and CDR2 SQIVND (reference sequence). CDR3 region: CASRVSDRNRGYGYTF. CDR3 DNA sequence: TGTGCCAGTAGAGTGTCAGACCGAAATCGGGGCTATGGCTACACCTTC.

The sample holds one count of this clone. The chain joins TRBV11-2 to TRBJ1-3, with 8 positions matching TRBD1. V gave up 5 bases and J gave up 3 bases; unmatched junction bases: 6. Germline V gene data show CDR1 as SGHAT and CDR2 as FQNNGV. This CDR3 region has 15 residues. CDR3 in DNA: TGTGCCAGCAGCATAGGGACAGGAGGTGGAAACACCATATATTTT. This encodes CASSIGTGGGNTIYF.

The chain links TRBV4-1 to TRBJ2-4, with 12 positions matching TRBD2. Losses at the gene ends were 1 base for V and 3 bases for J; bases not matched to a gene: 10. This CDR3 is 19 amino acids long. Germline V gene lookup returns CDR1 MGHRA and CDR2 YSYEKL. The CDR3 spells CASSQGRALAGGGKNIQYF. The DNA for the CDR3 is TGCGCCAGCAGCCAAGGTCGGGCGCTAGCGGGAGGGGGCAAAAACATTCAGTACTTC.

The rearrangement uses TRBV23-1 and TRBJ1-6, with D possibly being TRBD1 (5 bases). TRBV23-1 is filed as an ORF, its function uncertain. The CDR3 covers 13 residues. V was pared by 4 bases and J by 9 bases, with 10 bases between. CDR3 DNA sequence: TGCGCCAGCAGTCCCCCGGGGGGTTCACCCCTCCACTTT. It yields the protein CASSPPGGSPLHF.

This clone was detected once. The genes are TRBV7-8 and TRBJ2-1; 10 bases are a match to TRBD1. J was trimmed by 4 bases and V by 3 bases; bases with no gene match: 6. The CDR3 runs to 16 residues. In germline, CDR1 is SGHVS, CDR2 FQNEAQ. The CDR3 nucleotides are TGTGCCAGCAGCTTTCCGGGACAGGGGCTGTACAATGAGCAGTTCTTC. Translating gives CASSFPGQGLYNEQFF.

The chain links TRBV7-2 to TRBJ1-1; D remains unclear. The CDR3 spans 13 residues. V was cut by 5 bases and J by 0 bases, with 7 bases left in between. Germline loops: CDR1 SGHTA, CDR2 FQGNSA. CDR3 nucleotide sequence: TGTGCCAGCAGCCCCCGAGTGAACACTGAAGCTTTCTTT. This encodes CASSPRVNTEAFF.

V is TRBV9 and J is TRBJ2-1; 13 bases fit TRBD2. This CDR3 is 15 amino acids long. Looked up from germline, CDR1 is SGDLS and CDR2 is YYNGEE. The trim removed 3 bases at V and 8 bases at J, leaving 5 bases unmatched. The CDR3 loop is CASSAGLAGVHEQFF. The CDR3 DNA reads as TGTGCCAGCAGCGCCGGACTAGCGGGAGTTCATGAGCAGTTCTTC.

The rearrangement links TRBV30 to TRBJ2-1, with 11 bases fitting TRBD2. This CDR3 is built from 14 residues. Germline CDR1 GTSNPN, CDR2 SVGIG (reference sequence). The V gene end was trimmed by 5 bases and the J gene end by 5 bases; junction bases not matched to a gene: 5. Here the CDR3 reads CAWGGLAGHNEQFF. Here the CDR3 DNA reads TGTGCCTGGGGAGGACTAGCGGGCCACAATGAGCAGTTCTTC.

This rearrangement joins TRBV15 to TRBJ2-6, with 8 bases aligning to TRBD1. CDR1 and CDR2 (germline): LNHNV, YYDKDF (reference sequence). The CDR3 runs to 17 residues. The trim removed 5 bases at V and 1 base at J, leaving 7 bases unmatched. The CDR3 reads CATSPGGGWSGANVLTF. CDR3 DNA: TGTGCCACCAGCCCAGGGGGCGGTTGGTCTGGGGCCAACGTCCTGACTTTC.

The rearrangement joins TRBV19 to TRBJ2-7, with 8 positions matching TRBD2. This CDR3 has 14 residues. From germline, CDR1 is LNHDA and CDR2 SQIVND (reference sequence). V lost 3 bases to trimming and J lost 3 bases; unmatched junction nucleotides: 4. Written as DNA, the CDR3 is TGTGCCAGTAGTATCGAACTAGCGGTCTACGAGCAGTACTTC. Protein: CASSIELAVYEQYF.

This sequence joins TRBV7-6 and TRBJ2-1; TRBD1 matches 8 bases. There are 17 residues in the CDR3. Germline CDR1 and CDR2: SGHVS and FNYEAQ. Trimming took 2 bases from V and 4 from J; bases not matched to a gene: 10. The CDR3: CASSLLTGALSYNEQFF. CDR3 in DNA: TGTGCCAGCAGCTTATTGACAGGGGCATTGTCGTACAATGAGCAGTTCTTC.

The chain links TRBV7-2 to TRBJ1-6; the D gene is possibly TRBD1 (5 bases). This CDR3 comprises 16 residues. Looked up from germline, CDR1 is SGHTA and CDR2 is FQGNSA. Trimming stripped 1 base from V and 9 bases from J, with 16 bases between. The CDR3 region has the DNA TGTGCCAGCAGCTTAGGGGCGGGACTTGGGTTTTCACCCCTCCACTTT. Translated: CASSLGAGLGFSPLHF.

This chain uses TRBV30 with TRBJ2-7; perhaps TRBD1 as D (6 bases). Germline CDR1 is GTSNPN and CDR2 is SVGIG (reference sequence). The CDR3 spans 15 residues. Trimming shortened V by 4 bases and J by 0 bases, and 16 bases separated the two germline ends. The CDR3 DNA reads TGTGCCTGGAACAACAACAGGGCCCCCTCCTACGAGCAGTACTTC. Translating gives CAWNNNRAPSYEQYF.

The chain has TRBV9 and TRBJ2-5; TRBD1 matches 8 bases. V dropped 3 bases and J dropped 5; count of bases not matched to a gene: 9. Germline-derived CDR1 and CDR2 are SGDLS and YYNGEE. The CDR3 is 15 amino acids. CDR3 region: CASSAAQGVGETQYF. The CDR3 DNA is TGTGCCAGCAGCGCAGCACAGGGGGTAGGGGAGACCCAGTACTTC.

The chain combines TRBV6-1 with TRBJ1-2; 11 nucleotides match TRBD1. Looked up from germline, CDR1 is MNHNS and CDR2 is SASEGT. This CDR3 is 14 amino acids long. With V trimmed by 4 bases and J by 6 bases, 4 bases remained unmatched. In DNA, the CDR3 is TGTGCCAGCAGTGCCCGGGACAGGGGGAATGGCTACACCTTC. It codes for CASSARDRGNGYTF.

V and J are TRBV5-4 and TRBJ2-1, with TRBD1 matching 8 bases. Trimming at V came to 4 bases and at J to 6 bases, leaving 9 bases not matched to a gene. CDR1 is SGHNT and CDR2 is YYREEE in the germline V gene (reference sequence). This CDR3 spans 15 amino acids. CDR3 coding DNA: TGTGCCAGCAGCCAAATCCGGGACAGGCTCAATGAGCAGTTCTTC. This gives the protein CASSQIRDRLNEQFF.

The chain links TRBV4-3 to TRBJ1-2, with D unresolved. The CDR3 runs to 12 residues. The germline V gene encodes CDR1 LGHNA and CDR2 YSLEER. V lost 1 base and J 11 bases, leaving 11 bases between the germline ends. The CDR3 coding sequence is TGCGCCAGCAGCCAAGGGTACTCCTATTACACCTTC. Protein sequence: CASSQGYSYYTF.

This clone was detected once. CDR3: CASSLGIRTGNTEAFF. CDR3 bases: TGTGCCAGCAGCTTAGGGATAAGGACAGGGAACACTGAAGCTTTCTTT. V gene TRBV11-2 combines with J gene TRBJ1-1; 7 nucleotides align to TRBD1. V shed 1 base and J 1 base; nucleotides not matched to a gene: 6. CDR1 SGHAT and CDR2 FQNNGV come from the germline V gene. The CDR3 contains 16 residues.